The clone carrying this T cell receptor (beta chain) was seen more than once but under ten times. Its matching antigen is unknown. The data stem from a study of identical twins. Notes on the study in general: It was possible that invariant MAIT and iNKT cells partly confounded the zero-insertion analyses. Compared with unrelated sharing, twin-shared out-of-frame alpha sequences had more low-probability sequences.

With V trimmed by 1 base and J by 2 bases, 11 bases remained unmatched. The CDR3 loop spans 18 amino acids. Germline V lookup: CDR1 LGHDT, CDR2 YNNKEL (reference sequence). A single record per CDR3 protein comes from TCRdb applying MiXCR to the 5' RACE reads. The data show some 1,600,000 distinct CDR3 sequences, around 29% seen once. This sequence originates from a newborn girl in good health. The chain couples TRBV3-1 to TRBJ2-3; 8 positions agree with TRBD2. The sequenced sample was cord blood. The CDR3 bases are TGTGCCAGCAGCCAAGTTGGGTTTGTTAGCGGGAACACAGATACGCAGTATTTT. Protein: CASSQVGFVSGNTDTQYF.